This is a list of T cell receptor beta chains from one sample in a study of blood T cell repertoires in COVID-19. Only in-frame clones appear in the TCRdb table, and some are missing; sequencing was by immunoSEQ multiplex PCR. This sample yields roughly 370,000 clones, of which around 87% are seen a single time; approximately 9.3% belongs to the top ten. Sequences were obtained from PBMCs or T cells enriched from blood (not recorded which). These receptor sequences come from a woman between 45 and 65 years old who had recovered from COVID-19. Each CDR3 is given with its conserved first and last residue. The order of the fields is V gene, D gene, clone size, J gene, CDR3 protein, CDR3 DNA. The D gene is left open where the match is weak. Size is stated for part of the rows, as once, few or many counts, or as a class when the clone is expanded.

v_call: TRBV9; d_call: NA; clone_size: NA; j_call: TRBJ1-2; cdr3_aa: CASSVTSQSYGYTF; cdr3_nt: TGTGCCAGCAGCGTTACCTCACAGTCTTATGGCTACACCTTC
v_call: TRBV19; d_call: NA; clone_size: once; j_call: TRBJ1-1; cdr3_aa: CASSIYEGGGHTEAFF; cdr3_nt: TGTGCCAGTAGTATATATGAGGGAGGTGGGCACACTGAAGCTTTCTTT
v_call: TRBV13; d_call: TRBD2; clone_size: NA; j_call: TRBJ2-2; cdr3_aa: CASSFGGPGLAFKGGTGELFF; cdr3_nt: TGTGCCAGCAGCTTCGGCGGGCCGGGACTAGCCTTTAAGGGGGGCACCGGGGAGCTGTTTTTT
v_call: TRBV19; d_call: NA; clone_size: NA; j_call: TRBJ2-2; cdr3_aa: CASSIMRESTGELFF; cdr3_nt: TGTGCCAGTAGTATTATGAGGGAAAGTACCGGGGAGCTGTTTTTT
v_call: TRBV3-1/TRBV3-2; d_call: TRBD2; clone_size: NA; j_call: TRBJ2-1; cdr3_aa: CASSQGPSGGWQFF; cdr3_nt: TGTGCCAGCAGCCAAGGGCCTAGCGGGGGATGGCAGTTCTTC
v_call: TRBV5-8; d_call: NA; clone_size: NA; j_call: TRBJ1-1; cdr3_aa: CASSWASGAFF; cdr3_nt: TGTGCCAGCAGCTGGGCTAGCGGAGCTTTCTTT
v_call: TRBV2; d_call: NA; clone_size: NA; j_call: TRBJ1-5; cdr3_aa: CASSVSGPQHF; cdr3_nt: TGTGCCAGCAGTGTATCAGGGCCCCAGCATTTT
v_call: TRBV27; d_call: NA; clone_size: NA; j_call: TRBJ2-3; cdr3_aa: CASSFAGAVITDTQYF; cdr3_nt: TGTGCCAGCAGTTTTGCAGGGGCTGTGATTACAGATACGCAGTATTTT
v_call: TRBV5-1; d_call: NA; clone_size: NA; j_call: TRBJ2-7; cdr3_aa: CASSPRGVGSYEQYF; cdr3_nt: TGCGCCAGCAGCCCTCGGGGTGTGGGTTCCTACGAGCAGTACTTC
v_call: TRBV7-2; d_call: NA; clone_size: few; j_call: TRBJ1-2; cdr3_aa: CASSFGVRSRAGNGYTF; cdr3_nt: TGTGCCAGCAGCTTTGGAGTACGTTCAAGGGCAGGGAATGGCTACACCTTC
v_call: TRBV29-1; d_call: NA; clone_size: NA; j_call: TRBJ1-2; cdr3_aa: CSAPEGTRLGYTF; cdr3_nt: TGCAGCGCCCCGGAAGGAACAAGACTTGGCTACACCTTC
v_call: TRBV10-3; d_call: NA; clone_size: NA; j_call: TRBJ1-3; cdr3_aa: CAISVRGSFAGNTIYF; cdr3_nt: TGTGCCATCAGTGTCCGGGGTTCTTTTGCTGGAAACACCATATATTTT
v_call: TRBV19; d_call: TRBD1; clone_size: NA; j_call: TRBJ1-1; cdr3_aa: CASSIRGLQGGTNTEAFF; cdr3_nt: TGTGCCAGTAGTATAAGAGGGTTGCAGGGGGGAACGAACACTGAAGCTTTCTTT
v_call: TRBV19; d_call: NA; clone_size: NA; j_call: TRBJ2-1; cdr3_aa: CASSFGGVLYNEQFF; cdr3_nt: TGTGCCAGTAGTTTTGGCGGGGTCCTGTACAATGAGCAGTTCTTC
v_call: TRBV7-9; d_call: NA; clone_size: NA; j_call: TRBJ1-1; cdr3_aa: CASSYGSGVNTEAFF; cdr3_nt: TGTGCCAGCAGCTACGGGTCGGGGGTAAACACTGAAGCTTTCTTT
v_call: TRBV28; d_call: TRBD1; clone_size: NA; j_call: TRBJ1-2; cdr3_aa: CASSSLGTDFGYTF; cdr3_nt: TGTGCCAGCAGTTCCCTTGGGACAGACTTTGGCTACACCTTC
v_call: TRBV3-1/TRBV3-2; d_call: NA; clone_size: once; j_call: TRBJ1-5; cdr3_aa: CASSQESEDQPQHF; cdr3_nt: TGTGCCAGCAGCCAAGAGAGTGAAGATCAGCCCCAGCATTTT
v_call: TRBV5-5; d_call: NA; clone_size: NA; j_call: TRBJ1-1; cdr3_aa: CASSSGQPNTEAFF; cdr3_nt: TGTGCCAGCAGCAGTGGACAGCCTAACACTGAAGCTTTCTTT
v_call: TRBV10-3; d_call: TRBD1; clone_size: NA; j_call: TRBJ1-2; cdr3_aa: CAISEPSTGKYGYTF; cdr3_nt: TGTGCCATCAGTGAACCTTCGACAGGGAAATATGGCTACACCTTC
v_call: TRBV18; d_call: NA; clone_size: NA; j_call: TRBJ1-1; cdr3_aa: CASSPPNRRAARIPEAFF; cdr3_nt: TGTGCCAGCTCACCACCAAATCGGAGGGCCGCGCGGATCCCAGAAGCTTTCTTT
v_call: TRBV19; d_call: NA; clone_size: NA; j_call: TRBJ1-1; cdr3_aa: CASKPAGVIIPTEAFF; cdr3_nt: TGTGCCAGCAAACCGGCAGGGGTTATCATACCCACTGAAGCTTTCTTT
v_call: TRBV29-1; d_call: TRBD1; clone_size: NA; j_call: TRBJ2-3; cdr3_aa: CSVRTGETDTQYF; cdr3_nt: TGCAGCGTTCGGACAGGGGAAACAGATACGCAGTATTTT